This T cell receptor beta chain emerged from a study of T cells in Graves' hyperthyroidism and ophthalmopathy. Study-level points and caveats: Blood samples included most of the expanded thyroid clonotypes exceeding 0.001.

The investigators amplified TCR beta CDR3 regions from RNA transcripts. An initial round of RT-PCR targeting the TCR CDR3 relied on the HTBI primer set. One entry per CDR3 protein results from TCRdb running MiXCR on the multiplex PCR reads. The sample lists approximately 600,000 distinct CDR3 sequences; 15% to 20% were seen once. Clinical symptoms, serum thyroxine, TRAb, thyroid ultrasound and orbital computed tomography established diagnosis. PBMCs came from 7.5 to 10 ml fresh peripheral blood. Comments on this clonotype: Its specificity is not known.

The TCR was taken from a woman aged 25 to 39 with Graves' hyperthyroidism. Source material: blood.

The CDR3 loop is CASSSSYEQFF. The CDR3 nucleotides read TGTGCCAGCAGTTCGTCATATGAGCAGTTCTTC. V usage is TRBV6-5 and J usage is TRBJ2-1; no definite D call. Germline CDR1 MNHEY, CDR2 SVGAGI. The CDR3 loop spans 11 amino acids. Trimming shortened V by 4 bases and J by 8 bases, and 6 bases separated the two germline ends.